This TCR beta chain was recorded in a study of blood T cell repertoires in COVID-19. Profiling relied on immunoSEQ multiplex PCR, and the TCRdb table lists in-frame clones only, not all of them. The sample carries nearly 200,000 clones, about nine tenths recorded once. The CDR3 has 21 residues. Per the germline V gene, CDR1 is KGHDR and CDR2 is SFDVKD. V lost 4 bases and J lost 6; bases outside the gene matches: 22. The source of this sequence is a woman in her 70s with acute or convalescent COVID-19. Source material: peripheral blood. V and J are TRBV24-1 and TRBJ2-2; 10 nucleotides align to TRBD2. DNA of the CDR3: TGTGCCACCAGTGACCACCCGGGATTGGCGGCTAGCGGGAGCCGGGCCGGGGAGCTGTTTTTT. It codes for CATSDHPGLAASGSRAGELFF.